The sequence of this TCR beta chain was determined in a study of T cell responses to AZD1222 COVID-19 vaccine. Method: immunoSEQ multiplex PCR; TCRdb's copy keeps in-frame clones and lacks some. Of 150,000 to 200,000 clones in the sample, around nine tenths were seen once. CDR3 length: 14 residues. V lost 3 bases and J lost 4; bases outside the gene matches: 3. The germline CDR1 and CDR2 sequences are SGDLS and YYNGEE. The sequences come from peripheral blood, collected 28 days after the second AZD1222 dose. The clonotype originates from an adult who received the AZD1222 COVID-19 vaccine. This chain connects TRBV9 to TRBJ2-2, with TRBD1 matching 7 bases. CDR3 in amino acids: CASSGTGGTGELFF. CDR3 coding DNA: TGTGCCAGCAGCGGGACAGGAGGCACCGGGGAGCTGTTTTTT.